The clone carrying this T cell receptor beta chain was counted between two and nine times. Its antigen is as yet unknown. This specimen comes from a study of regulatory T cells in long-lasting Graves disease. General study results and limits: Among persistent patients, a larger number of public clonotypes were shared (around 2,700) than among newly diagnosed patients (966).

Regarding time point: persistent/refractory GD, antithyroid drugs over 5 years with positive TRAb. There was RNA extracted from PBMCs, and the TCR library was made from it. EDTA tubes collected 9 to 9.5 milliliters of peripheral blood. Building of the TCR beta libraries involved iRepertoire HTBI primers and Arm-PCR of CDR3 regions. One entry per CDR3 protein results from TCRdb running MiXCR on the multiplex PCR reads. Seen here are about 310,000 distinct CDR3 sequences, around 21% observed once, and the top ten hold 45% to 70%. The receptor was derived from a female donor with Graves disease. The material was peripheral blood mononuclear cells (PBMCs), obtained when the disease was refractory, from a patient treated with antithyroid drugs.

CDR3 nucleotides: TGCGCCAGCAGCCTCGGACCGAGAGGAGGGGGGGAGCTGTTTTTT. Its translation is CASSLGPRGGGELFF. This chain uses TRBV5-1 with TRBJ2-2; a possible D gene is TRBD2 (6 bases). Trimming left V 4 bases short and J 8 bases short, with 18 bases between. The germline V gene has CDR1 SGHRS and CDR2 YFSETQ. CDR3 length: 15 residues.